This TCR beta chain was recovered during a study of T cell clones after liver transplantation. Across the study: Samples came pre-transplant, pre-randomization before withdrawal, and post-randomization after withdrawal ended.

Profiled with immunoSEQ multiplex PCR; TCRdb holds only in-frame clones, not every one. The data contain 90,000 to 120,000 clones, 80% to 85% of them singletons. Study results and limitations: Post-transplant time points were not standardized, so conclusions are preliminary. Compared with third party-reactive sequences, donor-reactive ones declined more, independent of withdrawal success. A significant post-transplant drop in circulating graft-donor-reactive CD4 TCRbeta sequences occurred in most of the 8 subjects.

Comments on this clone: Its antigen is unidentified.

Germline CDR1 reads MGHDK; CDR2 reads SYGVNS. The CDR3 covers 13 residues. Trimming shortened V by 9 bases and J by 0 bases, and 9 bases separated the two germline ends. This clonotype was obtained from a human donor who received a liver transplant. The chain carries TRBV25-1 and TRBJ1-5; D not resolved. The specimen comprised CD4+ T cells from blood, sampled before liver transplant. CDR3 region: CAREGDSNQPQHF. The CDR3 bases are TGTGCCAGGGAGGGCGATAGCAATCAGCCCCAGCATTTT.